Below, 27 T cell receptor beta chains from the same sample are listed, as sequenced in a study of beta chain features in type 1 diabetes. As every portion of the isolated RNA was reverse transcribed, the sequencing read expressed TCRB transcripts. The data were produced by immunoSEQ multiplex PCR, yet TCRdb's version contains in-frame clones alone and is incomplete. The sample consists of under 900,000 clones, 15% to 20% of them appearing once. Sequencing was performed on naive CD4+ T cells from blood. Source of these receptors: a woman younger than 35 in good health.

The rearrangement links TRBV28 to TRBJ1-1; D gene uncertain. CDR1 is MDHEN and CDR2 is SYDVKM in the germline V gene. V was cut by 6 bases and J by 10 bases, with 12 bases left in between. The CDR3 has 11 amino acids. Here the CDR3 DNA reads TGTGCCAGCAGGGTTGGGCAGCGAGCTTTCTTT. Encoded protein: CASRVGQRAFF.

This chain joins TRBV11-2 and TRBJ2-7, with TRBD1 identical over 7 bases. CDR3 length: 16 amino acids. The ends lost 4 bases at V and 2 bases at J; junction bases unmatched: 11. Germline V gene data show CDR1 as SGHAT and CDR2 as FQNNGV. CDR3 sequence (DNA): TGTGCCAGCAGCTCCACTCTCGGGACAGTGCCCTACGAGCAGTACTTC. Its translation: CASSSTLGTVPYEQYF.

This clone was observed a few times. This chain joins TRBV2 and TRBJ1-5; D remains ambiguous. V was pared by 6 bases and J by 8 bases, with 14 bases between. The germline gives CDR1 SNHLY, CDR2 FYNNEI. The CDR3 is 13 amino acids. CDR3 sequence: CASRTGGREPQHF. The CDR3 region has the DNA TGTGCCAGCAGGACGGGCGGGAGGGAGCCCCAGCATTTT.

This clone was picked up many times. The CDR3 sequence: CASSGNLEGGEQFF. The CDR3 DNA is TGTGCCAGTAGCGGGAACCTTGAAGGTGGTGAGCAGTTCTTC. The V gene is TRBV19, the J gene TRBJ2-1; possibly TRBD2 for D (5 bases). V was shortened by 6 bases and J by 9 bases, with 18 bases between the two germline ends. The CDR3 is made up of 14 amino acids. Germline CDR1 LNHDA, CDR2 SQIVND (reference sequence).

CDR3 bases: TGTGCCAGCAGCTTGGACAGGGGCCTGACAGATACGCAGTATTTT. Translation: CASSLDRGLTDTQYF. The rearrangement links TRBV5-6 to TRBJ2-3; 7 bases map to TRBD1. CDR3 length equals 15 residues. The J segment lost 3 bases and the V segment lost 0 bases, leaving 4 bases of the junction unmatched. Germline V gene sequence: CDR1 SGHDT, CDR2 YYEEEE.

This clone has just a few counts. This rearrangement joins TRBV5-4 to TRBJ2-1; D is uncertain. The germline V and J ends were trimmed by 0 bases and 1 base, with 11 bases remaining between them. This CDR3 spans 16 amino acids. CDR1 and CDR2 (germline): SGHNT, YYREEE (reference sequence). DNA of the CDR3: TGTGCCAGCAGCTTGGAGGCTAGTAGGTCCTACAATGAGCAGTTCTTC. Protein sequence: CASSLEASRSYNEQFF.

This clone was seen many times. The rearrangement uses TRBV4-3 and TRBJ2-6, with D maybe TRBD2 (5 bases). This CDR3 spans 15 amino acids. Germline values: CDR1 LGHNA, CDR2 YSLEER. V was shortened by 4 bases and J by 2 bases, with 9 bases between the two germline ends. The CDR3 nucleotides read TGCGCCAGCAGCCGCCAGAGGGCTGGGGCCAACGTCCTGACTTTC. This sequence encodes CASSRQRAGANVLTF.

The genes are TRBV7-2 and TRBJ2-3; TRBD1 is a possible D gene (5 bases). Trimming pared 5 bases from V and 8 bases from J, leaving 17 bases between. CDR3 length: 14 residues. Germline assignment: CDR1 SGHTA and CDR2 FQGNSA. The CDR3 DNA reads TGTGCCAGCAGCGCCCGTTCTGGGCAGGGTACGCAGTATTTT. Its protein product is CASSARSGQGTQYF.

The chain has TRBV2 and TRBJ2-3; possible D gene TRBD2, 6 bases. Germline CDR1 SNHLY, CDR2 FYNNEI. The germline V and J ends were trimmed by 8 bases and 0 bases, with 21 bases remaining between them. This CDR3 spans 17 amino acids. CDR3 nucleotides: TGTGCCAGCTTGCCGGCTCCTAGCGTTACTAGCACAGATACGCAGTATTTT. Translated: CASLPAPSVTSTDTQYF.

The V gene is TRBV18, the J gene TRBJ1-5; 10 bases are a match to TRBD1. The junction had 11 bases not matched to a gene; V was cut back by 8 bases and J by 4 bases. This CDR3 is built from 16 residues. Per the germline V gene, CDR1 is KGHSH and CDR2 is LQKENI. In DNA form, the CDR3 reads TGTGCCAGCACAGAGCAGACAGGGGGCCATAATCAGCCCCAGCATTTT. Amino acid sequence: CASTEQTGGHNQPQHF. The full variable domain, in which reference TRBV18 and TRBJ1-5 provide the parts outside the CDR3, is NAGVMQNPRHLVRRRGQEARLRCSPMKGHSHVYWYRQLPEEGLKFMVYLQKENIIDESGMPKERFSAEFPKEGPSILRIQQVVRGDSAAYFCASTEQTGGHNQPQHFGDGTRLSIL.

The chain joins TRBV7-9 to TRBJ2-2; 7 bases fit TRBD2. Looked up from germline, CDR1 is SEHNR and CDR2 is FQNEAQ (reference sequence). The CDR3 has 16 amino acids. J lost 6 bases, V lost 2 bases, and 9 bases had no gene match. In DNA form, the CDR3 reads TGTGCCAGCAGCTTACGTCGGGAGCGGGGACCCGGGGAGCTGTTTTTT. This codes for CASSLRRERGPGELFF.

The chain couples TRBV5-4 to TRBJ2-1; TRBD2 aligns across 7 bases. With 0 bases clipped from V and 2 bases from J, the junction kept 8 bases outside the gene matches. The CDR3 runs to 17 residues. The germline gives CDR1 SGHNT, CDR2 YYREEE (reference sequence). Here the CDR3 reads CASSLASAGATYNEQFF. In DNA form, the CDR3 reads TGTGCCAGCAGCTTGGCCTCGGCGGGAGCCACCTACAATGAGCAGTTCTTC.

This chain links TRBV5-6 with TRBJ1-4; D ambiguous. Trimming stripped 2 bases from V and 8 bases from J, with 10 bases between. Per the germline V gene, CDR1 is SGHDT and CDR2 is YYEEEE. The CDR3 sequence is 13 residues long. CDR3 sequence: CASSFVLTEKLFF. The CDR3 DNA reads as TGTGCCAGCAGCTTCGTCTTGACAGAAAAACTGTTTTTT.

This clone was detected only a few times. The chain combines TRBV19 with TRBJ2-1; the match to TRBD2 covers 11 bases. Per the germline V gene, CDR1 is LNHDA and CDR2 is SQIVND (reference sequence). The CDR3 loop spans 15 amino acids. J lost 5 bases, V lost 5 bases, and 5 bases had no gene match. The CDR3 protein is CASSPLLAGDNEQFF. CDR3 bases: TGTGCCAGTAGTCCCCTACTAGCGGGGGACAATGAGCAGTTCTTC.

This rearrangement joins TRBV4-2 to TRBJ1-5; the D is unclear. Trimming took off 0 bases at V and 7 bases at J, with 7 bases between the two ends. This CDR3 has 13 residues. Germline values: CDR1 LGHNA, CDR2 YNFKEQ. Written as DNA, the CDR3 is TGTGCCAGCAGCCAAGATCGGGTGCAGCCCCAGCATTTT. Protein sequence: CASSQDRVQPQHF.

This clone was counted between two and nine times. The genes are TRBV7-9 and TRBJ2-1, with D possibly matching TRBD2 (6 bases). This CDR3 contains 16 residues. Germline V gene lookup returns CDR1 SEHNR and CDR2 FQNEAQ (reference sequence). V lost 3 bases, J lost 4 bases, and 16 bases lay in between. The DNA of the CDR3 is TGTGCCAGCAGCTTTTGGGCTAGCGTAGAGTACAATGAGCAGTTCTTC. It yields the protein CASSFWASVEYNEQFF. Using reference TRBV7-9 and TRBJ2-1 for the parts outside the CDR3, the full variable domain is DTGVSQNPRHKITKRGQNVTFRCDPISEHNRLYWYRQTLGQGPEFLTYFQNEAQLEKSRLLSDRFSAERPKGSFSTLEIQRTEQGDSAMYLCASSFWASVEYNEQFFGPGTRLTVL.

A few counts support this clone. The chain combines TRBV5-1 with TRBJ2-6; D is undetermined. V gave up 0 bases and J gave up 1 base, with 8 bases separating them. The CDR3 sequence is 16 residues long. Looked up from germline, CDR1 is SGHRS and CDR2 is YFSETQ. The CDR3 nucleotides read TGCGCCAGCAGCTTGGTCTTCCAGTCTGGGGCCAACGTCCTGACTTTC. Translating it yields CASSLVFQSGANVLTF. Supplemented by reference TRBV5-1 and TRBJ2-6, the full variable domain reads KAGVTQTPRYLIKTRGQQVTLSCSPISGHRSVSWYQQTPGQGLQFLFEYFSETQRNKGNFPGRFSGRQFSNSRSEMNVSTLELGDSALYLCASSLVFQSGANVLTFGAGSRLTVL.

V is TRBV2 and J is TRBJ2-2; 10 positions match TRBD1. V was pared by 6 bases and J by 6 bases, with 4 bases of the junction left unmatched. Germline assignment: CDR1 SNHLY and CDR2 FYNNEI. The CDR3 sequence is 14 residues long. The CDR3 loop is CASSRDRGPGELFF. The CDR3 coding sequence is TGTGCCAGCAGCCGGGACAGGGGACCCGGGGAGCTGTTTTTT.

The chain couples TRBV6-5 to TRBJ2-2, with 7 bases matching TRBD1. The CDR3 loop spans 15 amino acids. CDR1 and CDR2 from the germline V gene are MNHEY and SVGAGI. Losses at the gene ends were 6 bases for V and 1 base for J; bases not matched to a gene: 5. The CDR3 coding sequence is TGTGCCAGCAGGAGAGGGACAGTGAACACCGGGGAGCTGTTTTTT. Its protein product is CASRRGTVNTGELFF.

This clone was picked up a small number of times. Other DNA sequences in this specimen translate into the identical CDR3. The chain uses TRBV15 and TRBJ1-5; D gene ambiguous. This CDR3 is 13 amino acids long. CDR1 is LNHNV, CDR2 YYDKDF, per germline (reference sequence). The V gene lost 0 bases and the J gene lost 8 bases, with 8 bases spanning the gap. CDR3 protein: CATSRDPGEPQHF. The CDR3, as DNA: TGTGCCACCAGCAGAGATCCGGGCGAGCCCCAGCATTTT.

This clone was found a few times. The chain employs TRBV6-6 and TRBJ2-1; maybe TRBD1 (6 bases). The germline V gene has CDR1 MNHNY and CDR2 SVGAGI (reference sequence). Trimming removed 5 bases at V and 0 bases at J, with 11 bases between. The CDR3 has 15 amino acids. The CDR3 is CASSRTVGSYNEQFF. The CDR3 DNA sequence: TGTGCCAGCAGTCGGACAGTCGGCTCCTACAATGAGCAGTTCTTC.

This clone was detected a few times. Germline and junction disagree at one end, which may indicate a read error. The chain joins TRBV4-2 to TRBJ2-6, with a tentative D call TRBD1 (5 bases). The CDR3 has 18 residues. Germline V gene sequence: CDR1 LGHNA, CDR2 YNFKEQ. The CDR3 DNA reads TGTGCCAGCAGCAAAGAACTAAATACAGGATCTGGGGCCAACGTCCTGACTTTC. Translating gives CASSKELNTGSGANVLTF.

This chain uses TRBV4-1 with TRBJ1-5, with D possibly matching TRBD1 (5 bases). The CDR3 sequence is 15 residues long. Germline values: CDR1 MGHRA, CDR2 YSYEKL. Trimming left V 1 base short and J 4 bases short, with 11 bases between. CDR3 sequence reads: CASSQGYGGNQPQHF. The DNA of the CDR3 is TGCGCCAGCAGCCAAGGGTACGGGGGGAATCAGCCCCAGCATTTT.

The chain combines TRBV6-5 with TRBJ1-1; D might be TRBD1 (6 bases). The CDR3 is 13 residues long. Germline V CDR1 and CDR2: MNHEY, SVGAGI. V shed 2 bases and J shed 3 bases, with 7 bases lying between them. This CDR3 is CASSYNRDTEAFF. Here the CDR3 DNA reads TGTGCCAGCAGTTACAACAGGGACACTGAAGCTTTCTTT.

J is TRBJ2-7 and V is TRBV28; 9 bases align to TRBD2. Unmatched junction bases numbered 13, after V lost 9 bases and J lost 4 bases. Looked up from germline, CDR1 is MDHEN and CDR2 is SYDVKM. The length of the CDR3 is 15 residues. CDR3 protein: CASISGSGGVYEQYF. The CDR3 DNA reads TGTGCCAGTATTAGCGGGAGTGGTGGGGTATACGAGCAGTACTTC.

The sample holds a few counts of this clone. The CDR3 spells CASSAGGWTEAFF. The CDR3 DNA sequence: TGTGCCAGCAGCGCAGGGGGCTGGACTGAAGCTTTCTTT. The chain carries TRBV28 and TRBJ1-1, with 8 nucleotides matching TRBD1. The CDR3 is made up of 13 amino acids. V lost 6 bases to trimming and J lost 5 bases; unmatched junction nucleotides: 5. CDR1 is MDHEN, CDR2 SYDVKM, per germline.

The rearrangement joins TRBV30 to TRBJ1-2; TRBD1 matches 9 bases. The CDR3 is 15 residues long. Germline V gene lookup returns CDR1 GTSNPN and CDR2 SVGIG (reference sequence). Losses at the gene ends were 5 bases for V and 2 bases for J; bases not matched to a gene: 9. The CDR3, as DNA: TGTGCCTGGGGCGGGCGGGACAGGGAGAACTATGGCTACACCTTC. Translation: CAWGGRDRENYGYTF.